This record concerns one T cell receptor beta chain sequence. These data originate in a study of blood T cell repertoires in COVID-19. In the study overall: From the United States, Italy and Spain came samples of acute and convalescent COVID-19. PBMCs, B-cell-depleted T cells, or T cells provided the cDNA or gDNA that made up the material.

As originally analysed: Estimation of nucleated cell counts was performed using reference gene primer amplification. Libraries were prepared by immunoSEQ multiplex PCR; TCRdb keeps only in-frame clonotypes and omits some of them. Clonal size and the V and J genes are those of that table, whereas D and trimming came from the DNA. The sample shows about 140,000 clones, approximately 86% of them seen only once. V shed 5 bases and J shed 0 bases, with 16 bases lying between them. Germline values: CDR1 SNHLY, CDR2 FYNNEI. This CDR3 is built from 16 residues. The sequenced material came from peripheral blood. The source of this sequence is a human donor in a cohort sampled during active COVID-19. The genes are TRBV2 and TRBJ1-2; D may be TRBD1 (6 bases). The CDR3 coding sequence is TGTGCCAGCAGTCTGACAGGCCTCCAAGCTAACTATGGCTACACCTTC. Protein: CASSLTGLQANYGYTF.